This TCR beta chain was recorded in a study of blood T cell repertoires in COVID-19. Study as a whole: Both acute and convalescent COVID-19 samples were obtained from the United States, Italy and Spain. The cDNA or gDNA used as material had been derived from T cells, B-cell-depleted T cells, or PBMCs.

Per the germline V gene, CDR1 is MNHNS and CDR2 is SASEGT. This CDR3 has 14 amino acids. Trimming cost V 0 bases and J 2 bases, with 8 bases left between them. Original methodology: Cell counts per sample came from amplifying reference gene primers. Some clones are missing from TCRdb's copy, which holds only in-frame ones; the method was immunoSEQ multiplex PCR. The DNA was the basis for D and trimming; V, J and clone size are from that table. Of about 85,000 clones in the sample, approximately 82% were seen once. The clonotype comes from an elderly woman with acute or convalescent COVID-19. The sequencing input was peripheral blood. The J gene is TRBJ2-7, the V gene TRBV6-1; D call uncertain. The DNA of the CDR3 is TGTGCCAGCAGTGAAGCCGGGTCTACCTACGAGCAGTACTTC. Its protein is CASSEAGSTYEQYF.